The 9 T cell receptor beta chains listed next were all sequenced from one sample in a study of vaccination and CD4 T cells after COVID-19. No antigen has been identified for these receptors. The treatment was: approximately 11-day PBMC culture with coronavirus spike peptide pools or control peptides (ViraFEST assay). Once obtained from cultured CD4+ T cells, the DNA was sequenced using the Oncomine TCR Beta short-read assay. Each CDR3 protein is one row after TCRdb ran MiXCR on the PCR reads. The profile covers 20,000 or so distinct CDR3 sequences, with roughly 48% appearing a single time and approximately 10% taken by the ten largest. Sequencing used CD4+ T cells from blood, cultured in vitro, obtained before SARS-CoV-2 vaccination. The origin of the receptors is a human donor who had recovered from COVID-19.

This chain joins TRBV11-3 and TRBJ2-1; no clear D. Trimming removed 2 bases at V and 6 bases at J, with 14 bases between. This CDR3 comprises 15 residues. Germline V gene lookup returns CDR1 SGHNT and CDR2 YENEEA. The CDR3 DNA is TGTGCCAGCAGCTTATCCAGTGTCCGGAGCAATGAGCAGTTCTTC. Its translation is CASSLSSVRSNEQFF.

Comments on this clonotype: One junction end does not reproduce the germline sequence, and a read error may be involved. The chain uses TRBV2 and TRBJ2-7; D unclear. CDR1 SNHLY and CDR2 FYNNEI come from the germline V gene. The CDR3 is 12 amino acids. The CDR3, as DNA: TGTGCCAGCAGTGACGAAGGATCCCACCCAATCTTC. It yields the protein CASSDEGSHPIF.

The chain joins TRBV7-2 to TRBJ1-1, with D tentatively TRBD1 (5 bases). V shed 8 bases and J shed 1 base, with 11 bases lying between them. Looked up from germline, CDR1 is SGHTA and CDR2 is FQGNSA. The CDR3 runs to 13 residues. The CDR3 bases are TGTGCCAGCGGGAACGGGGGGAACACTGAAGCTTTCTTT. Amino acids: CASGNGGNTEAFF.

The V and J genes are TRBV5-1 and TRBJ1-2; D is perhaps TRBD1 (5 bases). V was shortened by 3 bases and J by 5 bases, with 14 bases between the two germline ends. The CDR3 consists of 14 residues. Germline CDR1 reads SGHRS; CDR2 reads YFSETQ. The CDR3 sequence: CASSWEGEEYGYTF. CDR3 nucleotide sequence: TGCGCCAGCAGCTGGGAAGGGGAGGAATATGGCTACACCTTC.

J is TRBJ2-2 and V is TRBV20-1, with D unresolved. Trimming stripped 1 base from V and 4 bases from J, with 4 bases between. Germline CDR1 and CDR2: DFQATT and SNEGSKA (reference sequence). This CDR3 is 12 amino acids long. The DNA for the CDR3 is TGCAGTGCTAGAGTCCCCACCGGGGAGCTGTTTTTT. Its protein product is CSARVPTGELFF.

The CDR3 reads CASSRSVSKRSYNEQFF. CDR3 bases: TGTGCCAGCAGCCGTAGTGTTTCGAAAAGGTCCTACAATGAGCAGTTCTTC. The chain joins TRBV7-6 to TRBJ2-1; D call uncertain. V was clipped by 5 bases and J by 1 base, with 18 bases between them. Germline CDR1 SGHVS, CDR2 FNYEAQ. This CDR3 has 17 residues.

The V call is TRBV7-2, the J call TRBJ2-3; 7 bases map to TRBD2. CDR1 and CDR2 (germline): SGHTA, FQGNSA. V was pared by 3 bases and J by 4 bases, with 7 bases of the junction left unmatched. There are 15 residues in the CDR3. CDR3 DNA: TGTGCCAGCAGCTTCGGCGGGAGTGGGGCAGATACGCAGTATTTT. It is translated as CASSFGGSGADTQYF. Filled out from reference TRBV7-2 and TRBJ2-3, the complete variable domain reads GAGVSQSPSNKVTEKGKDVELRCDPISGHTALYWYRQSLGQGLEFLIYFQGNSAPDKSGLPSDRFSAERTGGSVSTLTIQRTQQEDSAVYLCASSFGGSGADTQYFGPGTRLTVL.

The V and J genes are TRBV11-2 and TRBJ2-1; 12 positions match TRBD2. Per germline, CDR1 SGHAT and CDR2 FQNNGV. The CDR3 runs 18 residues. J lost 0 bases, V lost 7 bases, and 10 bases had no gene match. CDR3 residues: CASKGLAGLPSSYNEQFF. In DNA, the CDR3 is TGTGCCAGCAAAGGACTAGCGGGACTTCCTAGCTCCTACAATGAGCAGTTCTTC.

V is TRBV2 and J is TRBJ2-6; D unresolved. This CDR3 has 15 residues. V was clipped by 2 bases and J by 0 bases, with 5 bases between them. Germline V gene lookup returns CDR1 SNHLY and CDR2 FYNNEI. CDR3 residues: CASSEWNSGANVLTF. The CDR3 coding sequence is TGTGCCAGCAGTGAATGGAACTCTGGGGCCAACGTCCTGACTTTC.